This T cell receptor beta chain originates from a study of blood T cell repertoires in COVID-19. In the study's own analysis: The assay estimated nucleated cells by amplifying reference gene primers. Here immunoSEQ multiplex PCR was the method, and the copy in TCRdb shows in-frame clones only, minus some. Clone size and V and J calls were adopted from that table, with D and trimming inferred from the DNA. The repertoire holds around 290,000 clones, with approximately 86% as singletons. Trimming cost V 2 bases and J 2 bases, with 16 bases left between them. CDR1 MDHEN and CDR2 SYDVKM come from the germline V gene. The CDR3 runs 16 residues. Clinical history as reported by participants underpinned cohort assignment. Recovered status applied to Cohort 3 donors who had two consecutive negative PCRs. It also applied to those with clearance or with symptom resolution.

Sequences were obtained from PBMCs or T cells enriched from blood (not recorded which). The source is a woman aged 25-40 years who had recovered from COVID-19. This sequence joins TRBV28 and TRBJ2-7, with D possibly matching TRBD1 (6 bases). The CDR3 DNA follows: TGTGCCAGCAGTTTAGCCGGTTTCGGACAGCCCTACGAGCAGTACTTC. It translates to CASSLAGFGQPYEQYF.